This TCR beta chain came from a study of blood T cell repertoires in COVID-19. Produced via immunoSEQ multiplex PCR; TCRdb's table is partial and in-frame only. The table shows about 380,000 clones, with 88% occurring only once. The CDR3 has 15 amino acids. Germline CDR1 reads SGHAT; CDR2 reads FQNNGV. Losses at the gene ends were 4 bases for V and 0 bases for J; bases not matched to a gene: 4. This receptor was taken from a woman under 30 who had recovered from COVID-19. The sequenced material came from PBMCs or T cells enriched from blood (not recorded which). The chain recombines TRBV11-2 with TRBJ1-1, with 8 bases lining up with TRBD1. The CDR3 region is CASSSQGAVNTEAFF. The CDR3 region has the DNA TGTGCCAGCAGCTCCCAGGGGGCGGTGAACACTGAAGCTTTCTTT.